This T cell receptor beta chain was profiled in a study of T cell responses to AZD1222 COVID-19 vaccine. Clones were sequenced by immunoSEQ multiplex PCR, and TCRdb holds only the in-frame ones, with some missing. The sample includes some 160,000 clones, approximately 90% of them seen just once. With regard to this clone: Its antigen remains unknown.

Study-wide findings and caveats: White British donors predominated, females outnumbered males, and clonal diversity was possibly underestimated. Unmutated regions of variants are reportedly targeted by nearly half of spike-specific TCRs.

This specimen was peripheral blood, taken on day 0 of AZD1222 vaccination. The sequence was obtained from an adult in good health.

In DNA form, the CDR3 reads TGTGCCAGTAGTATAGGCGGGACCTACGAGCAGTACTTC. This sequence encodes CASSIGGTYEQYF. The rearrangement links TRBV19 to TRBJ2-7; a weak D match, TRBD2 (6 bases). Germline-derived CDR1 and CDR2 are LNHDA and SQIVND (reference sequence). CDR3 length: 13 amino acids. V shed 1 base and J shed 2 bases, with 6 bases lying between them.